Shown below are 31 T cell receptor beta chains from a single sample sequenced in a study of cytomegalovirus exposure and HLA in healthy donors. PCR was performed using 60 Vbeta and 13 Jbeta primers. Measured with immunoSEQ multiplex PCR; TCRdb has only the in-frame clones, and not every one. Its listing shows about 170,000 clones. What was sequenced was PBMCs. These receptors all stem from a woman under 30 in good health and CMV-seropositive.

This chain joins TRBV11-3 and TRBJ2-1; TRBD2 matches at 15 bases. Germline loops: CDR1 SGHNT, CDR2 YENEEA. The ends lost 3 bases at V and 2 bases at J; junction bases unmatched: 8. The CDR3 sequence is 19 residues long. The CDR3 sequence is CASSFPGLAGGLAYNEQFF. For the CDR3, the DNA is TGTGCCAGCAGCTTTCCGGGACTAGCGGGGGGATTAGCCTACAATGAGCAGTTCTTC.

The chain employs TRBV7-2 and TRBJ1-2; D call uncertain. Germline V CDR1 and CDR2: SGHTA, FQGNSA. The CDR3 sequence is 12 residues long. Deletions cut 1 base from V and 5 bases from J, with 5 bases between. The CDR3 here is CASSLDQYGYTF. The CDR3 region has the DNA TGTGCCAGCAGCTTAGATCAATATGGCTACACCTTC.

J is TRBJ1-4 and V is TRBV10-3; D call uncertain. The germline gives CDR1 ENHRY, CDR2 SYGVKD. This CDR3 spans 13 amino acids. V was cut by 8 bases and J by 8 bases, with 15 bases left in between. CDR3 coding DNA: TGTGCCATCTCTCCCGGGAAGGGAGAAAAACTGTTTTTT. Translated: CAISPGKGEKLFF.

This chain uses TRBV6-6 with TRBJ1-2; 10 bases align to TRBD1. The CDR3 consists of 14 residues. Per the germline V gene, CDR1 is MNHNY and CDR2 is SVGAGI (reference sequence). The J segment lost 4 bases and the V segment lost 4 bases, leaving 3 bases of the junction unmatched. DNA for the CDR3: TGTGCCAGCAGTTTCCGGGACAGGGGCTATGGCTACACCTTC. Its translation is CASSFRDRGYGYTF.

The CDR3, as DNA: TGTGCCAGCAGCGCTTACCTCCGGGGGGGCAATGAGCAGTTCTTC. This codes for CASSAYLRGGNEQFF. This chain connects TRBV7-2 to TRBJ2-1, with 8 bases that match TRBD2. Germline assignment: CDR1 SGHTA and CDR2 FQGNSA. V lost 5 bases to trimming and J lost 6 bases; unmatched junction nucleotides: 9. CDR3 length: 15 amino acids.

CDR3 DNA sequence: TGTGCCAGCAGCTTAGAGGTTATGGCCAGGGTTGAAAAACTGTTTTTT. Amino acid sequence: CASSLEVMARVEKLFF. This chain uses TRBV7-9 with TRBJ1-4, with D possibly being TRBD1 (5 bases). The germline CDR1 and CDR2 sequences are SEHNR and FQNEAQ (reference sequence). CDR3 length: 16 amino acids. The V and J ends lost 1 base and 7 bases respectively, with 16 bases between them.

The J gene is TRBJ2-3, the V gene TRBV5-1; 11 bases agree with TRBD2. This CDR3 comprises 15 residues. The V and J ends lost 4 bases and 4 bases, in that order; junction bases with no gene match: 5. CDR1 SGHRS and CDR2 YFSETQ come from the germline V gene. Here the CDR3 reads CASSLSGGAPDTQYF. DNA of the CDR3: TGCGCCAGCAGCCTTAGCGGGGGGGCCCCAGATACGCAGTATTTT. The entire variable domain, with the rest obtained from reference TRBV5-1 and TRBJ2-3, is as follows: KAGVTQTPRYLIKTRGQQVTLSCSPISGHRSVSWYQQTPGQGLQFLFEYFSETQRNKGNFPGRFSGRQFSNSRSEMNVSTLELGDSALYLCASSLSGGAPDTQYFGPGTRLTVL.

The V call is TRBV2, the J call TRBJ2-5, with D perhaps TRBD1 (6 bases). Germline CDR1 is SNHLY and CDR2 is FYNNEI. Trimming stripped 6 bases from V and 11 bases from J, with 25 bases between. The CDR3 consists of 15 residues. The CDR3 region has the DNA TGTGCCAGCAGGCTGACAGGAGGCTCGATGGTTGAGCAGTACTTC. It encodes CASRLTGGSMVEQYF.

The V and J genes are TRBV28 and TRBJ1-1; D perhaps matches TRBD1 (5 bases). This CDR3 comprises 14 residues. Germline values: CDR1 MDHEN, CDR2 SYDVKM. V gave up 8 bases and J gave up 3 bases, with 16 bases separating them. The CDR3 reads CASPPAAGDTEAFF. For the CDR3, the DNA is TGTGCCAGCCCACCCGCCGCGGGGGACACTGAAGCTTTCTTT.

CDR3 loop: CASSLDTLTEREQFF. CDR3 in DNA: TGTGCCAGCAGCTTGGACACCTTGACAGAACGAGAGCAGTTCTTC. The chain combines TRBV5-4 with TRBJ2-1; D might be TRBD1 (5 bases). CDR3 length equals 15 residues. Germline V gene data show CDR1 as SGHNT and CDR2 as YYREEE (reference sequence). Trimming took 0 bases from V and 10 from J, leaving 17 bases between them.

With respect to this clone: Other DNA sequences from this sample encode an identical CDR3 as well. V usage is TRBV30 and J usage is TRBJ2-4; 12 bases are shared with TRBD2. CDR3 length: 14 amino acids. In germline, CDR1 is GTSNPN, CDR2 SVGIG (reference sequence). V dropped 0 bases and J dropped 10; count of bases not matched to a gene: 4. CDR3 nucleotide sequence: TGTGCCTGGAGTGTACTAGCGGGAGGAGGAATTCAGTACTTC. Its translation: CAWSVLAGGGIQYF.

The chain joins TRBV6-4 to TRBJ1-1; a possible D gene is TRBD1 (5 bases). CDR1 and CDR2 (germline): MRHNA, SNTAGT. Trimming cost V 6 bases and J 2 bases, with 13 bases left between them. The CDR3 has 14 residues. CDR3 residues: CASSGHLVNTEAFF. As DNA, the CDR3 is TGTGCCAGCAGCGGACACCTCGTAAACACTGAAGCTTTCTTT.

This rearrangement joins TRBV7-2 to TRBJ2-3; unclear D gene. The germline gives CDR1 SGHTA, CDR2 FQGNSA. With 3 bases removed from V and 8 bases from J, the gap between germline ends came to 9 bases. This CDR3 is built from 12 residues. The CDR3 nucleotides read TGTGCCAGCAGCTTGCGGCTGGGTACGCAGTATTTT. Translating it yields CASSLRLGTQYF. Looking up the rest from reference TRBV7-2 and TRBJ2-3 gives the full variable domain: GAGVSQSPSNKVTEKGKDVELRCDPISGHTALYWYRQSLGQGLEFLIYFQGNSAPDKSGLPSDRFSAERTGGSVSTLTIQRTQQEDSAVYLCASSLRLGTQYFGPGTRLTVL.

CDR3 coding DNA: TGTGCCAGCAGCTTACGTCCCAGTTCCTACGAGCAGTACTTC. It yields the protein CASSLRPSSYEQYF. The rearrangement links TRBV11-1 to TRBJ2-7; D is unresolved. The CDR3 contains 14 residues. CDR1 and CDR2 from the germline V gene are SGHAT and FQDESV (reference sequence). The V end lost 2 bases, the J end lost 1 base, and 9 bases lay between the germline ends.

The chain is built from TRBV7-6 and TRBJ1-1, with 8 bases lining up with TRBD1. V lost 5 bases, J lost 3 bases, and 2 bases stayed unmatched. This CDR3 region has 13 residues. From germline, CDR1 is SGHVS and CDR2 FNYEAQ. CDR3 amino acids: CASSMTGDTEAFF. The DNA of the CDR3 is TGTGCCAGCAGCATGACAGGGGACACTGAAGCTTTCTTT.

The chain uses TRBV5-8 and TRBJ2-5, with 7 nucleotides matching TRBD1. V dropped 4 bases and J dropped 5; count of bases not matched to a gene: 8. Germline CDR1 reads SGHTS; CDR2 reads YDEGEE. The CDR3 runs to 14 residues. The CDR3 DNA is TGTGCCAGCAGCGTGGACAGGTCGTGGGAGACCCAGTACTTC. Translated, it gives CASSVDRSWETQYF.

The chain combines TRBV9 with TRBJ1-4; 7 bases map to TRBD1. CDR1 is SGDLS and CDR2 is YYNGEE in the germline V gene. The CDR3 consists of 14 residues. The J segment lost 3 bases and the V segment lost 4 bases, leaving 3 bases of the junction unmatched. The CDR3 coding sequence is TGTGCCAGCAGCCCCGGACAGGCTAATGAAAAACTGTTTTTT. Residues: CASSPGQANEKLFF.

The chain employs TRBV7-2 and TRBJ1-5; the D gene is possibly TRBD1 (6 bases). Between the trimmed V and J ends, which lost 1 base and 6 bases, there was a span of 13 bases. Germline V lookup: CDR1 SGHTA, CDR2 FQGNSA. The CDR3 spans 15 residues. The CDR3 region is CASSLVAGEGQPQHF. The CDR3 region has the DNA TGTGCCAGCAGCTTAGTAGCAGGGGAGGGTCAGCCCCAGCATTTT.

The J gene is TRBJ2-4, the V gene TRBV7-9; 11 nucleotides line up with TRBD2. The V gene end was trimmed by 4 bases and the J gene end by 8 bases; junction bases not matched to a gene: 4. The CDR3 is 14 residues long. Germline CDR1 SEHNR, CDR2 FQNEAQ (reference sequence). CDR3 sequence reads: CASSSTSGGDIQYF. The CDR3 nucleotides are TGTGCCAGCAGCTCTACTAGCGGGGGAGACATTCAGTACTTC.

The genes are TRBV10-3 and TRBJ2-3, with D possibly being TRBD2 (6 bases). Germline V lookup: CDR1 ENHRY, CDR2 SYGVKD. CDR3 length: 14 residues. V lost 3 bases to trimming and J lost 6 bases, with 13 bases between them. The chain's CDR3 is CAISESGSVDTQYF. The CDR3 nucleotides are TGTGCCATCAGTGAATCCGGGAGCGTGGATACGCAGTATTTT.

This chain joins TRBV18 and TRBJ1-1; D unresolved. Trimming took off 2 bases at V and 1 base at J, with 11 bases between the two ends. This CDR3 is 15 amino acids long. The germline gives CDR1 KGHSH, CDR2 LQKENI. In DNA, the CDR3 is TGTGCCAGCTCACCATCCGCGACGGGGAACACTGAAGCTTTCTTT. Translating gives CASSPSATGNTEAFF.

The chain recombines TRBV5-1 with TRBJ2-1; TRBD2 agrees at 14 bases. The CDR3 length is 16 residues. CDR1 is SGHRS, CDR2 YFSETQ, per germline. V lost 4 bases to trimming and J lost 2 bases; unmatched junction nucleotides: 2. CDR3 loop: CASSGTSGSPYNEQFF. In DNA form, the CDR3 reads TGCGCCAGCAGCGGGACTAGCGGGAGTCCCTACAATGAGCAGTTCTTC.

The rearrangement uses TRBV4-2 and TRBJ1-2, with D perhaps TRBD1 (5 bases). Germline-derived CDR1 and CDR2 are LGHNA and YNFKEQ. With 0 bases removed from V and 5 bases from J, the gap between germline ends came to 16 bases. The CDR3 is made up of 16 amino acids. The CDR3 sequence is CASSQEAGGGNYGYTF. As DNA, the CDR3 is TGTGCCAGCAGCCAAGAGGCTGGGGGGGGGAATTATGGCTACACCTTC.

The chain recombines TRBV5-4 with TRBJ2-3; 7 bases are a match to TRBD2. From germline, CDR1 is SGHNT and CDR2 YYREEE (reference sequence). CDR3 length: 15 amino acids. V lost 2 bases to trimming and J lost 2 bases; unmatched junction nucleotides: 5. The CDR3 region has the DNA TGTGCCAGCAGCTTCCCGGGGGGATACACAGATACGCAGTATTTT. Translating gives CASSFPGGYTDTQYF.

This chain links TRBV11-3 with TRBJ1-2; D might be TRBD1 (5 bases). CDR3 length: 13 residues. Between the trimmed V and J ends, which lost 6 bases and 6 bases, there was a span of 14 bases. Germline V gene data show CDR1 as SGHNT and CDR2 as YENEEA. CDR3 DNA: TGTGCCAGCAGTCTGTTGGGGCAGCATGGCTACACCTTC. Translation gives CASSLLGQHGYTF.

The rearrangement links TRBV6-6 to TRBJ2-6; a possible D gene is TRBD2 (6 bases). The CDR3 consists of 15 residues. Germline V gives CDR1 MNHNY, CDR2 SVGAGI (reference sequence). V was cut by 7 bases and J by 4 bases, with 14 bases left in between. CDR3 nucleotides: TGTGCCAGCACCCTCGGGGGAGAGGGGGCCAACGTCCTGACTTTC. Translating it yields CASTLGGEGANVLTF.

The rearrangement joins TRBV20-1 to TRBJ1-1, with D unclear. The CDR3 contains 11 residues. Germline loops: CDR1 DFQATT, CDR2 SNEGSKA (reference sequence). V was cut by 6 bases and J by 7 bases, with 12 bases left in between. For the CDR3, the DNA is TGCAGTGCCCGTTGGCTGGTTGAAGCTTTCTTT. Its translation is CSARWLVEAFF.

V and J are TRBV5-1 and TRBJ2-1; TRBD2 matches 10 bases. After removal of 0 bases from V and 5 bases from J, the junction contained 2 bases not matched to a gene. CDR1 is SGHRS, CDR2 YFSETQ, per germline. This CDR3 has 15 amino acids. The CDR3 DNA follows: TGCGCCAGCAGCTTGGGGCTAGCGGGGGACAATGAGCAGTTCTTC. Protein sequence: CASSLGLAGDNEQFF.

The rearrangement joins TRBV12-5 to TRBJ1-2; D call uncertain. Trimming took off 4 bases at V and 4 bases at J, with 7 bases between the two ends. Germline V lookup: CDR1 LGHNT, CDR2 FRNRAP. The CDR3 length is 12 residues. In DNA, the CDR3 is TGTGCTAGTGGTTCCGGGAGCTATGGCTACACCTTC. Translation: CASGSGSYGYTF.

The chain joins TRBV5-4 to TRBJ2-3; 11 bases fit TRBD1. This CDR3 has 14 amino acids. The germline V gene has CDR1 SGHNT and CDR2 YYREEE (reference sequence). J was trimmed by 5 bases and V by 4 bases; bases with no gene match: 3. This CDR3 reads CASSKDRGQDTQYF. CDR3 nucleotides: TGTGCCAGCAGCAAGGACAGGGGGCAAGATACGCAGTATTTT.

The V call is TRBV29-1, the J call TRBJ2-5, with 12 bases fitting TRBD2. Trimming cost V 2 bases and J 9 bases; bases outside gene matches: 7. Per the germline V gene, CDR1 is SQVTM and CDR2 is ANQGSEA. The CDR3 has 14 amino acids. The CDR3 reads CSVELASGGVAQYF. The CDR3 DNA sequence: TGCAGCGTTGAACTGGCTAGCGGGGGGGTGGCCCAGTACTTC.